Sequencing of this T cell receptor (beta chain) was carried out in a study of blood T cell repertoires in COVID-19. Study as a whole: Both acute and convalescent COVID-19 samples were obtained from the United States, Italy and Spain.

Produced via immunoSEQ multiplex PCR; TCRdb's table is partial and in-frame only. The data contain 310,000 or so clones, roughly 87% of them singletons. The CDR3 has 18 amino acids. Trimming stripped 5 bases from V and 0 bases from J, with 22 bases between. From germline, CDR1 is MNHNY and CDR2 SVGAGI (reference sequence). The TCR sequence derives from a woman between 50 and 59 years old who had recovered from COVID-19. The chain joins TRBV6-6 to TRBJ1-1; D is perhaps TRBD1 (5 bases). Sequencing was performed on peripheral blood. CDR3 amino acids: CASSQRPYRWHLNTEAFF. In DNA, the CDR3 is TGTGCCAGCAGTCAGAGACCCTACAGGTGGCACCTGAACACTGAAGCTTTCTTT.